The clone carrying this T cell receptor beta chain was observed a handful of times. Its specificity is not known. The sample belongs to a study of T cell repertoires in cytomegalovirus infection. Study-wide results and caveats: The response measured ex vivo was dominated by TCR beta clonotypes (HLA-C-restricted and CMV-specific).

The germline V gene has CDR1 LNHDA and CDR2 SQIVND (reference sequence). This CDR3 spans 16 amino acids. V lost 1 base to trimming and J lost 7 bases; unmatched junction nucleotides: 5. TCRdb re-analysed the reads in MiXCR, keeping a single row per CDR3 protein. The table shows approximately 500,000 distinct CDR3 sequences, with 33% occurring only once. The material sequenced was cultured PBMCs, taken from culture after CMV antigen stimulation. This chain uses TRBV19 with TRBJ2-4; the match to TRBD2 covers 12 bases. The clonotype comes from a human donor in good health (CMV status not recorded). Some clones in this sample may be carry-over from other donors' samples. The CDR3 reads CASSIATSGSNNIQYF. CDR3 coding DNA: TGTGCCAGTAGTATAGCGACTAGCGGGAGCAATAACATTCAGTACTTC.